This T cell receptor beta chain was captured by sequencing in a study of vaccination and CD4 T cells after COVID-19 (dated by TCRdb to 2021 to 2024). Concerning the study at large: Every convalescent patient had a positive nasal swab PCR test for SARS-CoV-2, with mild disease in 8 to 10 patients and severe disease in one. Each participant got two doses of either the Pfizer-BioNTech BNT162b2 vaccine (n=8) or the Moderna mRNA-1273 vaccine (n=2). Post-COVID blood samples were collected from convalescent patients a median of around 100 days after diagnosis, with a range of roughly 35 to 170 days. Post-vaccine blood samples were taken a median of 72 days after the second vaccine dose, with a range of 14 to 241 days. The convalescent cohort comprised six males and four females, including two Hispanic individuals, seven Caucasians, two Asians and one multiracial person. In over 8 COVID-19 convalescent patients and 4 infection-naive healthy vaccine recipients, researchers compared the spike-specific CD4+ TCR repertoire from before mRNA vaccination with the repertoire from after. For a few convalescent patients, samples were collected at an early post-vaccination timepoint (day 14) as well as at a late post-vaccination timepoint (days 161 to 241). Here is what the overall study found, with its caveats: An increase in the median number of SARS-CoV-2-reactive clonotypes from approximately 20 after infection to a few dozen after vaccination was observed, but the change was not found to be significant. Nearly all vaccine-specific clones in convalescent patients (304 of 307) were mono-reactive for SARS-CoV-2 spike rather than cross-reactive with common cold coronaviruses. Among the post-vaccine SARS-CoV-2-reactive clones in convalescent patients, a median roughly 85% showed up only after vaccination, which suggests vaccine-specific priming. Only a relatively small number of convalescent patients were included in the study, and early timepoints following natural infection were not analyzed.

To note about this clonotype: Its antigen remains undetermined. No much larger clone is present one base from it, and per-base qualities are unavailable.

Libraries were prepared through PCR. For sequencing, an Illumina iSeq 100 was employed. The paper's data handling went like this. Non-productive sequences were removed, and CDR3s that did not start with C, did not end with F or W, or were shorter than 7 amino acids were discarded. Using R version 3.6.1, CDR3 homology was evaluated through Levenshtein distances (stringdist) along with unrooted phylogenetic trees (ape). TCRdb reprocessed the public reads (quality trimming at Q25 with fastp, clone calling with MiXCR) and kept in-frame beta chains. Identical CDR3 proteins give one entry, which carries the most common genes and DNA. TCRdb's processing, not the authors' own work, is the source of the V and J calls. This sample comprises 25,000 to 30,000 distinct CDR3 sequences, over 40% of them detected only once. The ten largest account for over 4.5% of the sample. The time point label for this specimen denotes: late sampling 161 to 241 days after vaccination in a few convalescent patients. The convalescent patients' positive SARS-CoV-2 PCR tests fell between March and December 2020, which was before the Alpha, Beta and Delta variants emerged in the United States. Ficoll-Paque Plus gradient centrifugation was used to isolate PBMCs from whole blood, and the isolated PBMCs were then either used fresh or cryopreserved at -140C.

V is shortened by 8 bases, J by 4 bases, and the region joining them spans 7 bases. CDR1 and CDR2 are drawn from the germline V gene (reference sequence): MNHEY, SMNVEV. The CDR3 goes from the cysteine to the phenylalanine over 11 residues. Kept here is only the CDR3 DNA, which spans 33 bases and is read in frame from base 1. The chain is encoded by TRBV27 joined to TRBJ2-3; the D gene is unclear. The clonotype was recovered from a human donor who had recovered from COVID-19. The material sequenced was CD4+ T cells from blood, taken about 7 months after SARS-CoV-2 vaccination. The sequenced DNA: TGTGCCAGCCACAGAGCAGATACGCAGTATTTT. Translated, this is CASHRADTQYF.